The 14 T cell receptor beta chains below were found in one sample sequenced in a study of blood T cell repertoires in COVID-19. Some clones are missing from TCRdb's copy, which holds only in-frame ones; the method was immunoSEQ multiplex PCR. The sample lists hundreds of thousands of clones, under 90% seen once, with 8.6% in the top ten. Sequenced: peripheral blood. These receptors were obtained from a human donor in a cohort sampled during active COVID-19.

The rearrangement uses TRBV6-5 and TRBJ2-7, with 8 bases fitting TRBD2. There are 14 residues in the CDR3. Unmatched junction bases numbered 10, after V lost 6 bases and J lost 6 bases. Looked up from germline, CDR1 is MNHEY and CDR2 is SVGAGI. CDR3: CASRNPGLVVEQYF. The CDR3 DNA follows: TGTGCCAGCAGGAACCCGGGACTAGTTGTCGAGCAGTACTTC.

The rearrangement links TRBV10-3 to TRBJ2-7; TRBD2 aligns across 8 bases. Germline V CDR1 and CDR2: ENHRY, SYGVKD. Trimming at V came to 11 bases and at J to 0 bases, leaving 9 bases not matched to a gene. The CDR3 contains 14 residues. CDR3 sequence: CAAQAGTSSYEQYF. The CDR3 DNA is TGTGCCGCTCAGGCCGGGACTAGCTCCTACGAGCAGTACTTC.

The table lists this clone with a count of one. This rearrangement joins TRBV7-8 to TRBJ2-5, with no clear D. V was trimmed by 0 bases and J by 4 bases, leaving 12 bases between them. The CDR3 runs to 15 residues. Germline values: CDR1 SGHVS, CDR2 FQNEAQ. The CDR3 is CASSLAGGPAETQYF. The CDR3 region has the DNA TGTGCCAGCAGCTTAGCCGGCGGTCCCGCAGAGACCCAGTACTTC.

A few counts support this clone. The chain has TRBV18 and TRBJ2-7, with D maybe TRBD1 (6 bases). The germline V gene encodes CDR1 KGHSH and CDR2 LQKENI. V was trimmed by 4 bases and J by 4 bases, leaving 11 bases between them. CDR3 length: 13 residues. The CDR3, as DNA: TGTGCCAGCTCACGAACGCAGGGGTACGAGCAGTACTTC. Translated: CASSRTQGYEQYF.

The V call is TRBV5-6, the J call TRBJ2-7, with 8 bases aligning to TRBD2. The CDR3 totals 16 residues. The V and J ends lost 4 bases and 5 bases, in that order; junction bases with no gene match: 14. From germline, CDR1 is SGHDT and CDR2 YYEEEE. The CDR3 nucleotides are TGTGCCAGCAGCCCGGGGGGGAGCCCAGGGAGCCACGAGCAGTACTTC. The encoded protein is CASSPGGSPGSHEQYF.

The chain links TRBV5-4 to TRBJ2-7; TRBD2 is a possible D gene (6 bases). Germline loops: CDR1 SGHNT, CDR2 YYREEE (reference sequence). V dropped 4 bases and J dropped 7 bases, with 21 bases sitting between them. The CDR3 runs to 15 residues. CDR3 nucleotide sequence: TGTGCCAGCAGCACCCTTTTTGGGGGAGGAGGGGAGCAGTACTTC. It encodes CASSTLFGGGGEQYF.

V and J are TRBV7-8 and TRBJ2-5, with TRBD2 matching over 10 bases. The CDR3 is 16 residues long. Germline trimming cut 5 bases from V and 2 bases from J; bases unmatched to any gene: 8. Germline CDR1 is SGHVS and CDR2 is FQNEAQ. CDR3 amino acids: CASSAQTSGFQETQYF. For the CDR3, the DNA is TGTGCCAGCAGCGCCCAGACTAGCGGGTTTCAAGAGACCCAGTACTTC.

V and J are TRBV18 and TRBJ2-2; D might be TRBD1 (5 bases). Germline CDR1 is KGHSH and CDR2 is LQKENI. V lost 3 bases, J lost 1 base, and 6 bases lay in between. The CDR3 loop spans 14 amino acids. DNA of the CDR3: TGTGCCAGCTCACCGCAGGGGAACACCGGGGAGCTGTTTTTT. The encoded protein is CASSPQGNTGELFF.

V usage is TRBV18 and J usage is TRBJ2-7; the match to TRBD1 covers 7 bases. J lost 5 bases, V lost 0 bases, and 7 bases had no gene match. This CDR3 comprises 15 residues. Per the germline V gene, CDR1 is KGHSH and CDR2 is LQKENI. The CDR3, as DNA: TGTGCCAGCTCACCACCTAGGACAGGCGGAGACGAGCAGTACTTC. Its translation: CASSPPRTGGDEQYF. Full variable domain (rest looked up from reference TRBV18 and TRBJ2-7): NAGVMQNPRHLVRRRGQEARLRCSPMKGHSHVYWYRQLPEEGLKFMVYLQKENIIDESGMPKERFSAEFPKEGPSILRIQQVVRGDSAAYFCASSPPRTGGDEQYFGPGTRLTVT.

As to this clone: The sample holds other DNA sequences that translate to the same CDR3. This chain links TRBV27 with TRBJ1-1; TRBD1 might be the D (5 bases). The V gene's germline CDR1 is MNHEY and CDR2 SMNVEV (reference sequence). Trimming took off 6 bases at V and 1 base at J, with 9 bases between the two ends. CDR3 length: 13 residues. The CDR3 loop is CASSLQGNTEAFF. CDR3 sequence (DNA): TGTGCCAGCAGCCTCCAGGGGAACACTGAAGCTTTCTTT.

The chain employs TRBV4-2 and TRBJ1-4, with 7 bases matching TRBD1. This CDR3 has 16 amino acids. V was pared by 4 bases and J by 5 bases, with 10 bases of the junction left unmatched. CDR1 and CDR2 (germline): LGHNA, YNFKEQ. The CDR3 is CASSPSTSGQNEKLFF. In nucleotides, the CDR3 is TGTGCCAGCAGCCCTAGCACTTCGGGACAGAATGAAAAACTGTTTTTT.

The chain carries TRBV2 and TRBJ1-2, with TRBD1 matching over 8 bases. This CDR3 has 14 amino acids. Germline assignment: CDR1 SNHLY and CDR2 FYNNEI. The trim removed 8 bases at V and 4 bases at J, leaving 9 bases unmatched. The CDR3 is CASGRQGSSYGYTF. The CDR3 region has the DNA TGTGCCAGCGGGCGACAGGGGAGTAGCTATGGCTACACCTTC.

This chain uses TRBV9 with TRBJ1-2; tentative D call: TRBD1 (6 bases). The CDR3 has 14 amino acids. V lost 4 bases and J lost 2, with 12 bases in between. The V gene's germline CDR1 is SGDLS and CDR2 YYNGEE. The CDR3 is CASSPTDRNYGYTF. The CDR3, as DNA: TGTGCCAGCAGCCCGACGGACAGAAACTATGGCTACACCTTC.

The J gene is TRBJ1-1, the V gene TRBV18; the D gene is possibly TRBD1 (6 bases). The V and J ends lost 3 bases and 5 bases respectively, with 13 bases between them. Germline lookup yields CDR1 KGHSH and CDR2 LQKENI. This CDR3 comprises 14 residues. DNA for the CDR3: TGTGCCAGCTCACCTGGGGGGGCGAATACTGAAGCTTTCTTT. It encodes CASSPGGANTEAFF. Looking up the rest from reference TRBV18 and TRBJ1-1 gives the full variable domain: NAGVMQNPRHLVRRRGQEARLRCSPMKGHSHVYWYRQLPEEGLKFMVYLQKENIIDESGMPKERFSAEFPKEGPSILRIQQVVRGDSAAYFCASSPGGANTEAFFGQGTRLTVV.